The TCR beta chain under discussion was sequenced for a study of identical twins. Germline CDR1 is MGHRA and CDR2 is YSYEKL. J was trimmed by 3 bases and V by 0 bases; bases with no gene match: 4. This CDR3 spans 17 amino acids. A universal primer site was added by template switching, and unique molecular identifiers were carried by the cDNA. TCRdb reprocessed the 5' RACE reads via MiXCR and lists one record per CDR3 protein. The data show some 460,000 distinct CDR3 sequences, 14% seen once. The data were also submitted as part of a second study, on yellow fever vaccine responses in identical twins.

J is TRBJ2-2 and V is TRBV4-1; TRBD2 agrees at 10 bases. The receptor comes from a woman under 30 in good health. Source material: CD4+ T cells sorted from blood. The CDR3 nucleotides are TGCGCCAGCAGCCAAGATCGTCTAGCGGGAGACACCGGGGAGCTGTTTTTT. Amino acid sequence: CASSQDRLAGDTGELFF.